Listed below are T cell receptor beta chains from one sample, sequenced in a study of identical twins. TCRdb redid the calling of the 5' RACE reads with MiXCR, one entry per CDR3 protein. The table includes approximately 500,000 distinct CDR3 sequences, roughly a quarter detected once. This sample was shared with a second study, whose subject was T cells expressing NK-cell markers.

The sample consisted of CD4+ T cells sorted from blood. The receptors were sampled from a woman younger than 30 in good health. The CDR3 runs from the conserved cysteine through the conserved F or W. A D gene is named only where the DNA matches it firmly. Expanded clones get a size class; other rows say once, few or many, or leave the size out.

CDR3 protein,CDR3 DNA,J gene,V gene,clone size,D gene
CASSLGDRDQPQHF,TGCGCCAGCAGCTTGGGGGACCGTGATCAGCCCCAGCATTTT,TRBJ1-5,TRBV5-1,.,.
CASSLRSPRGGSNEQFF,TGTGCCAGCAGCTTAAGGTCTCCGCGGGGGGGATCAAATGAGCAGTTCTTC,TRBJ2-1,TRBV7-2,.,TRBD2
CASSLQGKQETQYF,TGTGCCAGCAGCTTACAAGGGAAACAAGAGACCCAGTACTTC,TRBJ2-5,TRBV11-2,few,.
CAIPTARANNEKLFF,TGTGCCATCCCTACGGCCCGGGCAAATAATGAAAAACTGTTTTTT,TRBJ1-4,TRBV7-9,few,.
CAISESGDKQFF,TGTGCCATCAGTGAGTCTGGGGACAAGCAGTTCTTC,TRBJ2-1,TRBV10-3,few,.
CASSQVAGGPGTGELFF,TGCGCCAGCAGCCAAGTGGCGGGAGGGCCCGGCACCGGGGAGCTGTTTTTT,TRBJ2-2,TRBV4-3,few,TRBD2
CAISETPTDLKSGELFF,TGTGCCATCAGTGAGACACCGACAGACTTAAAGTCCGGGGAGCTGTTTTTT,TRBJ2-2,TRBV10-3,few,.
CASSLMLRGPGGQQYF,TGTGCCAGCAGCTTAATGCTCCGGGGCCCGGGGGGGCAGCAGTACTTC,TRBJ2-7,TRBV7-2,.,TRBD2
CASTSQQGEQFF,TGTGCCAGCACCTCACAGCAGGGTGAGCAGTTCTTC,TRBJ2-1,TRBV7-9,.,.
CASSLGRPATNEKLFF,TGTGCCAGCAGTTTAGGCAGGCCTGCAACTAATGAAAAACTGTTTTTT,TRBJ1-4,TRBV12-3/TRBV12-4,.,.
CASSYLLREAPTDTQYF,TGCGCCAGCAGCTACCTATTGAGGGAGGCTCCCACAGATACGCAGTATTTT,TRBJ2-3,TRBV4-3,few,.
CASSFREGTEAFF,TGTGCCAGCAGTTTTAGGGAAGGCACTGAAGCTTTCTTT,TRBJ1-1,TRBV12-3/TRBV12-4,few,.
CASSLAPSGVTDTQYF,TGTGCCAGCAGCTTAGCACCTAGCGGGGTCACAGATACGCAGTATTTT,TRBJ2-3,TRBV7-2,few,TRBD2
CASSFKGPAFF,TGTGCCAGCAGTTTTAAGGGCCCGGCTTTCTTT,TRBJ1-1,TRBV12-3/TRBV12-4,.,.
CASSLWTGDWQAEAFF,TGTGCCAGCAGTTTATGGACAGGGGATTGGCAGGCTGAAGCTTTCTTT,TRBJ1-1,TRBV12-3/TRBV12-4,.,TRBD1
CASSFRQGRTLAGEQFF,TGTGCCAGCAGTTTTCGACAGGGGAGGACTCTCGCGGGTGAGCAGTTCTTC,TRBJ2-1,TRBV2,.,TRBD1
CASSTGGHLTGELFF,TGCGCCAGCAGCACCGGGGGACATCTCACCGGGGAGCTGTTTTTT,TRBJ2-2,TRBV5-1,many,.
CASSSTDRANSPLHF,TGTGCCAGCAGCTCAACGGACAGGGCGAATTCACCCCTCCACTTT,TRBJ1-6,TRBV7-2,.,TRBD1
CASTFAGELFF,TGTGCCAGTACATTCGCCGGGGAGCTGTTTTTT,TRBJ2-2,TRBV12-3/TRBV12-4,.,.
CSAPDLYTEAFF,TGCAGTGCTCCTGACTTGTACACTGAAGCTTTCTTT,TRBJ1-1,TRBV20-1,few,.
CASSSGASSGGSNEQFF,TGCGCCAGCAGCTCCGGGGCGTCTAGCGGGGGGTCCAATGAGCAGTTCTTC,TRBJ2-1,TRBV5-1,.,TRBD2
CAISRGTDTGELFF,TGTGCCATCAGCAGGGGGACGGACACCGGGGAGCTGTTTTTT,TRBJ2-2,TRBV10-3,.,TRBD1
CASSETRRETQYF,TGTGCCAGCAGTGAAACCAGGAGGGAGACCCAGTACTTC,TRBJ2-5,TRBV2,few,.
CASSSGSVQQYF,TGTGCCAGCAGTTCTGGTAGCGTCCAGCAGTACTTC,TRBJ2-7,TRBV28,.,.
CASSLLRTGQRRELFF,TGTGCCAGCAGCTTATTAAGGACAGGGCAAAGAAGGGAGCTGTTTTTT,TRBJ2-2,TRBV12-3/TRBV12-4,.,TRBD1
CASSLAQGSGNSPLHF,TGTGCCAGCAGTCTAGCACAGGGTTCGGGTAATTCACCCCTCCACTTT,TRBJ1-6,TRBV3-1,few,.
CASSAGLAGTLTDTQYF,TGCGCCAGCAGCGCGGGACTAGCGGGGACCCTTACAGATACGCAGTATTTT,TRBJ2-3,TRBV5-1,few,TRBD2
CASSLGTSNEQFF,TGCGCCAGCAGCTTAGGGACTAGCAATGAGCAGTTCTTC,TRBJ2-1,TRBV5-1,many,TRBD2
CASSFTGTTDIQYF,TGCGCCAGCAGCTTTACCGGGACGACTGACATTCAGTACTTC,TRBJ2-4,TRBV5-1,few,.
CSATKGNSGRVGELFF,TGCAGTGCTACTAAAGGCAATAGCGGGAGAGTCGGGGAGCTGTTTTTT,TRBJ2-2,TRBV20-1,few,TRBD2
CASSLAQYEQFF,TGTGCCAGCAGTTTAGCACAATATGAGCAGTTCTTC,TRBJ2-1,TRBV12-3/TRBV12-4,.,.
CASSLMGSVGTGELFF,TGTGCCAGCAGCTTAATGGGATCGGTCGGGACCGGGGAGCTGTTTTTT,TRBJ2-2,TRBV7-9,few,.
CAASQQPKNQPQHF,TGTGCCGCAAGCCAACAGCCGAAGAATCAGCCCCAGCATTTT,TRBJ1-5,TRBV10-3,.,.
CASMVVLAGITDTQYF,TGCGCCAGCATGGTCGTACTAGCGGGAATCACAGATACGCAGTATTTT,TRBJ2-3,TRBV5-1,.,TRBD2
CASSQDQEGSYGYTF,TGCGCCAGCAGCCAAGATCAGGAGGGATCCTATGGCTACACCTTC,TRBJ1-2,TRBV4-3,few,.
CASSPKNTDTQYF,TGTGCCAGCAGCCCCAAGAACACAGATACGCAGTATTTT,TRBJ2-3,TRBV9,few,.
CSVEDPEGDVSYNEQFF,TGCAGCGTTGAAGATCCGGAGGGGGATGTCTCCTACAATGAGCAGTTCTTC,TRBJ2-1,TRBV29-1,.,.
CASSLLQGSSEQYF,TGTGCCAGCAGCTTATTACAGGGTAGTAGCGAGCAGTACTTC,TRBJ2-7,TRBV7-9,few,.
CASSQGDTSSGANVLTF,TGTGCCAGCTCCCAAGGGGACACCTCCTCTGGGGCCAACGTCCTGACTTTC,TRBJ2-6,TRBV6-1,.,.
CASSQVPQGSYEQYF,TGTGCCAGCAGCCAAGTTCCCCAAGGCTCCTACGAGCAGTACTTC,TRBJ2-7,TRBV3-1,.,.
CASSYRTGDYGYTF,TGTGCCAGCAGTTACCGGACAGGGGACTATGGCTACACCTTC,TRBJ1-2,TRBV6-2/TRBV6-3,.,TRBD1
CASSLGPIGDTQYF,TGCGCCAGCAGCTTGGGACCTATCGGAGATACGCAGTATTTT,TRBJ2-3,TRBV5-1,few,.
CASRGRLHGGANVLTF,TGTGCCAGCAGGGGACGACTCCATGGAGGGGCCAACGTCCTGACTTTC,TRBJ2-6,TRBV12-3/TRBV12-4,.,.
CASTDGTSGTDEQYF,TGTGCCAGCACCGATGGGACTAGCGGGACCGACGAGCAGTACTTC,TRBJ2-7,TRBV2,few,TRBD2
CASNQGGAKNIQYF,TGTGCCAGCAACCAAGGTGGTGCCAAAAACATTCAGTACTTC,TRBJ2-4,TRBV6-2/TRBV6-3,many,.
CSASRGNQPQHF,TGCAGTGCTAGTCGAGGGAACCAGCCCCAGCATTTT,TRBJ1-5,TRBV20-1,.,.
CASYPLAGGGDTQYF,TGCGCCAGTTACCCCCTAGCGGGAGGTGGAGATACGCAGTATTTT,TRBJ2-3,TRBV5-1,.,TRBD2
CSAALAGADTDTQYF,TGCAGTGCGGCACTAGCGGGGGCCGACACAGATACGCAGTATTTT,TRBJ2-3,TRBV20-1,many,TRBD2
CASSEPGRNTEAFF,TGTGCCAGCAGTGAACCGGGACGGAACACTGAAGCTTTCTTT,TRBJ1-1,TRBV6-1,many,.
CASSLNFGDTQYF,TGTGCCAGCAGTCTAAACTTTGGTGATACGCAGTATTTT,TRBJ2-3,TRBV5-5,few,.
CSATRGGIVDEQYF,TGCAGTGCTACGAGGGGCGGTATAGTTGACGAGCAGTACTTC,TRBJ2-7,TRBV20-1,.,.
CASSHAGGIAKNIQYF,TGTGCCAGCAGCCACGCGGGGGGTATAGCCAAAAACATTCAGTACTTC,TRBJ2-4,TRBV5-5,.,TRBD2
CSAERGLRSSNEQFF,TGCAGTGCTGAACGGGGACTCAGATCGTCCAATGAGCAGTTCTTC,TRBJ2-1,TRBV20-1,.,.
CASSPGQGDEAFF,TGCGCCAGCAGCCCCGGACAGGGCGATGAAGCTTTCTTT,TRBJ1-1,TRBV5-1,many,TRBD1
CSVFVLAGGETQYF,TGCAGCGTTTTCGTACTAGCGGGAGGGGAGACCCAGTACTTC,TRBJ2-5,TRBV29-1,.,TRBD2